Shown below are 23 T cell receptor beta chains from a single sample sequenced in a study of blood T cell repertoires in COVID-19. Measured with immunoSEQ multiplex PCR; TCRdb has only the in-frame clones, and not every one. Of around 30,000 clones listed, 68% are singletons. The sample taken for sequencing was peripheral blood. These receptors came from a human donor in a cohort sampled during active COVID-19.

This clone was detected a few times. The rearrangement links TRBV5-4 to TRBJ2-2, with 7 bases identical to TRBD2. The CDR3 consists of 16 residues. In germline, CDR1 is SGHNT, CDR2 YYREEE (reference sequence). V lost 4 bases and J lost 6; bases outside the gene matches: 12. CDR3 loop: CASSHLGGGASGELFF. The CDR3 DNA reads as TGTGCCAGCAGCCACCTCGGGGGAGGGGCCTCCGGGGAGCTGTTTTTT.

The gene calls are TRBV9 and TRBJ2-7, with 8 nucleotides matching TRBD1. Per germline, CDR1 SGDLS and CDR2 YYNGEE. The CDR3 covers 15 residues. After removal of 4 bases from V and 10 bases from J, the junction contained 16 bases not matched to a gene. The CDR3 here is CASSQGSRAGGLQYF. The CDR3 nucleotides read TGTGCCAGCAGCCAGGGGAGCCGGGCAGGGGGCCTCCAGTACTTC. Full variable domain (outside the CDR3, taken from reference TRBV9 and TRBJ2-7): DSGVTQTPKHLITATGQRVTLRCSPRSGDLSVYWYQQSLDQGLQFLIQYYNGEERAKGNILERFSAQQFPDLHSELNLSSLELGDSALYFCASSQGSRAGGLQYFGPGTRLTVT.

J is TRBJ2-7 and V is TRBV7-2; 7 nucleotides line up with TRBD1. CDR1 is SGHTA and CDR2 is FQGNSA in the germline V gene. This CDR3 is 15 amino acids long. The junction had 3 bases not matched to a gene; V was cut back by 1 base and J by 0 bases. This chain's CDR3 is CASSLEGQPSYEQYF. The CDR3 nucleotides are TGTGCCAGCAGCTTAGAGGGACAGCCCTCCTACGAGCAGTACTTC.

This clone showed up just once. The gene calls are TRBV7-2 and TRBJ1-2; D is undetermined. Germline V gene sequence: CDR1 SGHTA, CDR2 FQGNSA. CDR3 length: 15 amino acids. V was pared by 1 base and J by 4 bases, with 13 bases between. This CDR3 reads CASSLVRGEGYGYTF. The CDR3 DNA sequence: TGTGCCAGCAGCTTAGTCCGCGGGGAGGGCTATGGCTACACCTTC.

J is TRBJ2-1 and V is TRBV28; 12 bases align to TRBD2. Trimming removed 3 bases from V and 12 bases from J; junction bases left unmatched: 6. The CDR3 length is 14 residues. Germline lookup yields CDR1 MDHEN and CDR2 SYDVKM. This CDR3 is CASSFASGRAAQFF. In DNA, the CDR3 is TGTGCCAGCAGTTTCGCTAGCGGGAGGGCCGCGCAGTTCTTC.

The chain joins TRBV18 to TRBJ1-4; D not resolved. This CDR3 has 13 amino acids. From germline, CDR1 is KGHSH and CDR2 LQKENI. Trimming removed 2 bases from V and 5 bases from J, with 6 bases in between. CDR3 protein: CASSPRRNEKLFF. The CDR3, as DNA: TGTGCCAGCTCACCAAGGAGGAATGAAAAACTGTTTTTT.

The CDR3 DNA reads as TGCGCCAGCAGCATAACAGGACAGGGATCGGGAGGCTACACCTTC. The encoded protein is CASSITGQGSGGYTF. This rearrangement joins TRBV5-1 to TRBJ1-2, with 8 nucleotides matching TRBD1. The CDR3 has 15 amino acids. Germline V gene lookup returns CDR1 SGHRS and CDR2 YFSETQ. V gave up 4 bases and J gave up 8 bases; unmatched junction bases: 13.

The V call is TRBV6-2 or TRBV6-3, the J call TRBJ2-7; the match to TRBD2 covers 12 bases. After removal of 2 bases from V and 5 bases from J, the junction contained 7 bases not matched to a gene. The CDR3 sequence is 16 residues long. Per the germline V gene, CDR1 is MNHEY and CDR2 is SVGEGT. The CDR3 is CASSYPTRLAGDEQYF. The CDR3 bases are TGTGCCAGCAGTTACCCAACGCGACTAGCGGGAGACGAGCAGTACTTC.

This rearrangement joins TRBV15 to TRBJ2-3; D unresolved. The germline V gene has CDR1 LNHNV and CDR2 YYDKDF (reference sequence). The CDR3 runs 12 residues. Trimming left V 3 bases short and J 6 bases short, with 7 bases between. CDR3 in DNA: TGTGCCACCAGCAGTGACGGGGATACGCAGTATTTT. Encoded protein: CATSSDGDTQYF.

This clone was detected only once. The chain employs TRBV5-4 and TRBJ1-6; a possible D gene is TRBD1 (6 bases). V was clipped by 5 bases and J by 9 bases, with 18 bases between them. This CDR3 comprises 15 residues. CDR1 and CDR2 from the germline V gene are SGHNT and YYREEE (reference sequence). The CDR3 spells CASRNTGTGISPLHF. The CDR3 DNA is TGTGCCAGCAGAAATACAGGGACGGGAATTTCACCCCTCCACTTT.

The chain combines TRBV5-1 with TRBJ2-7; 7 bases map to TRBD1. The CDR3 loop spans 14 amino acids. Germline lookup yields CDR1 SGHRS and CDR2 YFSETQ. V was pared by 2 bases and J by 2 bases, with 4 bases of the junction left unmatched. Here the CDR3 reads CASSLGQAAYEQYF. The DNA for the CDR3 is TGCGCCAGCAGCTTAGGACAGGCAGCCTACGAGCAGTACTTC.

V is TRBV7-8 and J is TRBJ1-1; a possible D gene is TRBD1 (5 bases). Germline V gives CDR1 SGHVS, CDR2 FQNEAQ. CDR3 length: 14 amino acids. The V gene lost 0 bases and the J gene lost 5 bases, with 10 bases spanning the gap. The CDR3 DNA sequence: TGTGCCAGCAGCTTAGCGATTGGGGGGACTGAAGCTTTCTTT. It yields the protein CASSLAIGGTEAFF.

CDR3 DNA: TGTGCTAGTGGTTTGGTGGCCGGGACACATGACCTAGCGGGACTCAATGAGCAGTTCTTC. Residues: CASGLVAGTHDLAGLNEQFF. The V gene is TRBV12-5, the J gene TRBJ2-1; 9 nucleotides match TRBD2. From germline, CDR1 is LGHNT and CDR2 FRNRAP. The CDR3 extends over 20 amino acids. V lost 0 bases, J lost 6 bases, and 18 bases stayed unmatched.

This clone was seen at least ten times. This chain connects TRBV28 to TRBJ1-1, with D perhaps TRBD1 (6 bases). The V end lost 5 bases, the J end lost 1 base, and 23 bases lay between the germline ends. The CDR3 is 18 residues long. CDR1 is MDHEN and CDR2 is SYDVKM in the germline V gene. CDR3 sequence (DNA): TGTGCCAGCAGTGTACGTTATACAGGGAACGCTGGGAACACTGAAGCTTTCTTT. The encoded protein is CASSVRYTGNAGNTEAFF.

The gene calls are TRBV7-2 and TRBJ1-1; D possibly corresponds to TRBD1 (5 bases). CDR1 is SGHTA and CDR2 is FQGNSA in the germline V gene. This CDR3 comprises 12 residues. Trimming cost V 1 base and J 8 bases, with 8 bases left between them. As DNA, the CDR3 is TGTGCCAGCAGCTTAGGCAGGGCGGAAGCTTTCTTT. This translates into CASSLGRAEAFF.

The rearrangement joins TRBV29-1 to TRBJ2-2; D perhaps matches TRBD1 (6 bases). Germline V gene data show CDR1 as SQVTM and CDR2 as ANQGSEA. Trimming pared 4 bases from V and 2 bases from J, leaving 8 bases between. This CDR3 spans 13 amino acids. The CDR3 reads CSVAGANTGELFF. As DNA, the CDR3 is TGCAGCGTTGCAGGGGCCAACACCGGGGAGCTGTTTTTT.

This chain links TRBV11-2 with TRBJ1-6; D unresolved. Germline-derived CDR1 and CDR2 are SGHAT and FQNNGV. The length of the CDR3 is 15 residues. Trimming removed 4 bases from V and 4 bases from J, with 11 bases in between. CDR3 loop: CASSYSVPYNSPLHF. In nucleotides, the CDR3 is TGTGCCAGCAGCTACAGTGTGCCTTATAATTCACCCCTCCACTTT.

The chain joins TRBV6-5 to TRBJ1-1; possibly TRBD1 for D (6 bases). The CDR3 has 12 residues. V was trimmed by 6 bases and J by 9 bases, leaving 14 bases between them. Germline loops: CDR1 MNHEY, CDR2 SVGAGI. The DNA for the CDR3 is TGTGCCAGCAGCTCGACAGGTTTTAAAGCTTTCTTT. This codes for CASSSTGFKAFF.

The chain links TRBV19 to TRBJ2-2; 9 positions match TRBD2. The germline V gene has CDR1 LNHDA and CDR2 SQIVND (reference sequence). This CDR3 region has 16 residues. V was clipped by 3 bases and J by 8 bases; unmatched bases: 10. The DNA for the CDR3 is TGTGCCAGTAGTATCTTTCTAGCGGGGACGGGTGGGGAGCTGTTTTTT. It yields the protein CASSIFLAGTGGELFF.

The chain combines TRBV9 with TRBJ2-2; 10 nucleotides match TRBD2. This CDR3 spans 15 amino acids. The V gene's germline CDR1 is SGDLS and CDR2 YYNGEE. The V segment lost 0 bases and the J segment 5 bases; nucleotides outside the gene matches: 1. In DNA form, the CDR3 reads TGTGCCAGCAGCGTAGCTAGCGGGAGTACCGGGGAGCTGTTTTTT. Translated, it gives CASSVASGSTGELFF.

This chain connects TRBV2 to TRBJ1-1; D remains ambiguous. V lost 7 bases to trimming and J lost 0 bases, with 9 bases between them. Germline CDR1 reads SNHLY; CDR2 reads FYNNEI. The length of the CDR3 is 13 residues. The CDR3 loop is CASNLELNTEAFF. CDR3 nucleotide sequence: TGTGCCAGCAATTTAGAGCTGAACACTGAAGCTTTCTTT.

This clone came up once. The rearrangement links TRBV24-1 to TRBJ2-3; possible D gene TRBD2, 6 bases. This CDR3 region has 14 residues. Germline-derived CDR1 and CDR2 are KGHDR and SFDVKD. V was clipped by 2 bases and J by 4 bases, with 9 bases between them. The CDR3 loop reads CATSDSGLPDTQYF. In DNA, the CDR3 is TGTGCCACCAGTGATTCGGGACTTCCAGATACGCAGTATTTT.

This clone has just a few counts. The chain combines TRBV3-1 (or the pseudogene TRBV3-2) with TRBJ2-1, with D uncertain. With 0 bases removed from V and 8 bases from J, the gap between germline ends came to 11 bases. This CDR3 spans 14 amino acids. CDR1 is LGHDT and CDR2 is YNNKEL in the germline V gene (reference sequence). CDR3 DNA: TGTGCCAGCAGCCAAGAAACGATTGCGGATGAGCAGTTCTTC. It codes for CASSQETIADEQFF.